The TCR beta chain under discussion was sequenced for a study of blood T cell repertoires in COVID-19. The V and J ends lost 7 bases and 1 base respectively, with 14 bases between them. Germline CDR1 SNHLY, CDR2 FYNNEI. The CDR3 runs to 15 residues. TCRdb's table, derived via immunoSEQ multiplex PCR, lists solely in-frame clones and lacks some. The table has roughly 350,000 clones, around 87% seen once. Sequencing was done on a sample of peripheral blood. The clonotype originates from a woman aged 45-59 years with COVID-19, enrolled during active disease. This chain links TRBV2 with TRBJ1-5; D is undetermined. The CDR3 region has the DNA TGTGCCAGCACAATCGACGGCGGGAGCAATCAGCCCCAGCATTTT. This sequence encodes CASTIDGGSNQPQHF.